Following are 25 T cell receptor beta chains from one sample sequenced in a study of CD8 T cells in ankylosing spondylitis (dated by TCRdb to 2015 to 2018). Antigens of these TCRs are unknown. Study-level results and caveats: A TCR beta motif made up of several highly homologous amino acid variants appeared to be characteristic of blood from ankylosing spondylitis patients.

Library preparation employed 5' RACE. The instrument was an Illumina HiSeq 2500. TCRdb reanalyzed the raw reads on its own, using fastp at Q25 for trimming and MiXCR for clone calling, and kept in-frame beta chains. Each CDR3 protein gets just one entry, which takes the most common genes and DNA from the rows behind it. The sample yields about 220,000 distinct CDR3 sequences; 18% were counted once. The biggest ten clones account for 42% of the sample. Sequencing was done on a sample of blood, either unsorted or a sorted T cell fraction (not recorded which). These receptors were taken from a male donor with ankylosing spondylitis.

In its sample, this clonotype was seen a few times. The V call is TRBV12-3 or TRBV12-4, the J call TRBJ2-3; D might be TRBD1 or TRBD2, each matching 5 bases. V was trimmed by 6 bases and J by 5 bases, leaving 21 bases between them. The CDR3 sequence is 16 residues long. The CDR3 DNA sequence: TGTGCCAGCAGCCAACAGGATAGCCCAGAGGGAGATACGCAGTATTTT. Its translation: CASSQQDSPEGDTQYF.

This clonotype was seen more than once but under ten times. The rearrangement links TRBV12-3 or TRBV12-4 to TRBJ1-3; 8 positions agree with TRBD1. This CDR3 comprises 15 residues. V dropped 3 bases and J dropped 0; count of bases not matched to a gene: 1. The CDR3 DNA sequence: TGTGCCAGCAGTTTGCAGGGGGCCTCTGGAAACACCATATATTTT. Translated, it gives CASSLQGASGNTIYF.

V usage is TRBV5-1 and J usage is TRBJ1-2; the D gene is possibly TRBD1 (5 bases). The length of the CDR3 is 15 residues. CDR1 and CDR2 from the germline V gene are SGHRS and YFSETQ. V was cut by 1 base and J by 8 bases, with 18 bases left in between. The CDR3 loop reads CASSLLQAHKRGYTF. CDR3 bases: TGCGCCAGCAGCTTGTTACAGGCCCACAAGAGGGGCTACACCTTC. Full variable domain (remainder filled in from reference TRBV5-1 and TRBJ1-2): KAGVTQTPRYLIKTRGQQVTLSCSPISGHRSVSWYQQTPGQGLQFLFEYFSETQRNKGNFPGRFSGRQFSNSRSEMNVSTLELGDSALYLCASSLLQAHKRGYTFGSGTRLTVV.

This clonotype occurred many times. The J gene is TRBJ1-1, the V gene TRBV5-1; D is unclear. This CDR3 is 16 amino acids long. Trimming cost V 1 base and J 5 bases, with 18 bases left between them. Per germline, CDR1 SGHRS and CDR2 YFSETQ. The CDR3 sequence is CASSLIEGLSGTEAFF. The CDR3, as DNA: TGCGCCAGCAGCTTGATAGAGGGCCTAAGTGGGACTGAAGCTTTCTTT.

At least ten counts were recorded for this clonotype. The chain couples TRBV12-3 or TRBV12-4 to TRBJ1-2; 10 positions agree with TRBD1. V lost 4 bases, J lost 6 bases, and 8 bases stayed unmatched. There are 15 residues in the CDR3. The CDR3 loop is CASSSGGQGRDGYTF. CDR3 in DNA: TGTGCCAGCAGTTCTGGGGGACAGGGGAGAGATGGCTACACCTTC.

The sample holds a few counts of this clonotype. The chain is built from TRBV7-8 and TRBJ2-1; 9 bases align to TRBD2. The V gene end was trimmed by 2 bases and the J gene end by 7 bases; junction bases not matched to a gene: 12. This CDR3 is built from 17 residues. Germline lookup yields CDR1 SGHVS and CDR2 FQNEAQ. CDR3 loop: CASSLSKRTSVGNEQFF. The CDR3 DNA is TGTGCCAGCAGCTTATCCAAAAGGACTAGCGTGGGGAATGAGCAGTTCTTC.

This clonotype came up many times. The CDR3 region is CASSQELPGYSTEAFF. In DNA, the CDR3 is TGTGCCAGCAGCCAAGAACTCCCGGGGTATTCCACTGAAGCTTTCTTT. The chain has TRBV3-1 and TRBJ1-1; D call uncertain. Trimming took off 0 bases at V and 4 bases at J, with 15 bases between the two ends. Per the germline V gene, CDR1 is LGHDT and CDR2 is YNNKEL (reference sequence). This CDR3 contains 16 residues.

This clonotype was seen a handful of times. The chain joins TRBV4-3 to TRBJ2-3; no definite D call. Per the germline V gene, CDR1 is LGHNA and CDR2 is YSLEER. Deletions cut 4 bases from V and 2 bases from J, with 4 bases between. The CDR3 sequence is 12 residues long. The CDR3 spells CASSRHTDTQYF. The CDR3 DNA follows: TGCGCCAGCAGCCGTCACACAGATACGCAGTATTTT.

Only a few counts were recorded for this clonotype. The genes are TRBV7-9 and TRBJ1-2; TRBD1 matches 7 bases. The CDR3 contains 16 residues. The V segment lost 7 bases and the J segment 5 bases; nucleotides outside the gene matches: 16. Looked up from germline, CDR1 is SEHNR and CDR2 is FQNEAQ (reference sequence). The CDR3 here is CASTPITGVDYYGYTF. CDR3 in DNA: TGTGCCAGCACCCCGATTACAGGGGTTGATTATTATGGCTACACCTTC.

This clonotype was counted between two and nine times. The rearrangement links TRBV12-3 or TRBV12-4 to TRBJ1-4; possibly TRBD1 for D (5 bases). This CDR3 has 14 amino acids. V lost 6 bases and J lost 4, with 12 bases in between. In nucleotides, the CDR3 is TGTGCCAGCAGGGACGGACACCTTAATGAAAAACTGTTTTTT. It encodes CASRDGHLNEKLFF.

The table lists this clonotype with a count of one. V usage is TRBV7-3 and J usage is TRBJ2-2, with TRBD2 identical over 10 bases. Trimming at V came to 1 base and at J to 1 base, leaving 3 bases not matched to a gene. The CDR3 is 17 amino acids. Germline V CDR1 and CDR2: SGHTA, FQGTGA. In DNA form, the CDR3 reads TGTGCCAGCAGCTTAATGGCTAGCGGGGGGAACACCGGGGAGCTGTTTTTT. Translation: CASSLMASGGNTGELFF.

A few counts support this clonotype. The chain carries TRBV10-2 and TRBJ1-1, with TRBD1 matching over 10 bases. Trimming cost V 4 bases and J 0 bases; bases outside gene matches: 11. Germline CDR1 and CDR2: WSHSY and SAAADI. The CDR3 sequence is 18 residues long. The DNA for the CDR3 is TGCGCCAGCAGTGGACAGGGGGCGTCGGATATAGTGAACACTGAAGCTTTCTTT. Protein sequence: CASSGQGASDIVNTEAFF.

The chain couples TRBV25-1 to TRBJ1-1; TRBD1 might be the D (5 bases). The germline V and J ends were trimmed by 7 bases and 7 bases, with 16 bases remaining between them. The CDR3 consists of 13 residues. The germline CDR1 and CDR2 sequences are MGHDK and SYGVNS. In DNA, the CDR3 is TGTGCCAGCACTGACCGGGGGTGGTTTGAAGCTTTCTTT. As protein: CASTDRGWFEAFF.

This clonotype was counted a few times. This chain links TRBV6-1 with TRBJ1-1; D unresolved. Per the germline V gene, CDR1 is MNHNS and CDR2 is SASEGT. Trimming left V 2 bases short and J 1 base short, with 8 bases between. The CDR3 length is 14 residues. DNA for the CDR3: TGTGCCAGCAGTGAATGGATGGCGAACACTGAAGCTTTCTTT. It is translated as CASSEWMANTEAFF.

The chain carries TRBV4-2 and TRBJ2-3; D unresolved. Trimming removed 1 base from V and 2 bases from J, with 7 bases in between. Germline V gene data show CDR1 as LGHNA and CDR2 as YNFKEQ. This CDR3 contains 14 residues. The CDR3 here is CASSQVVTTDTQYF. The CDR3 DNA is TGTGCCAGCAGCCAAGTGGTAACCACAGATACGCAGTATTTT.

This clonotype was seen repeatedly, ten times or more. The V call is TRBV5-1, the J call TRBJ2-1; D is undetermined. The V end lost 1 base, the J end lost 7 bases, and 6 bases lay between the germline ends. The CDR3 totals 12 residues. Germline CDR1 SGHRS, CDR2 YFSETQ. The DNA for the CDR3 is TGCGCCAGCAGCTTGCTTCCTAATGAGCAGTTCTTC. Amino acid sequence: CASSLLPNEQFF.

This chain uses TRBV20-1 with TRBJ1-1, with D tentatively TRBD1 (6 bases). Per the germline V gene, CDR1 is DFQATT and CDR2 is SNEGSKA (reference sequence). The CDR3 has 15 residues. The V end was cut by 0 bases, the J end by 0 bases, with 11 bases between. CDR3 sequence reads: CSARDPQGLNTEAFF. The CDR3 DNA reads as TGCAGTGCTAGAGATCCTCAGGGGTTGAACACTGAAGCTTTCTTT.

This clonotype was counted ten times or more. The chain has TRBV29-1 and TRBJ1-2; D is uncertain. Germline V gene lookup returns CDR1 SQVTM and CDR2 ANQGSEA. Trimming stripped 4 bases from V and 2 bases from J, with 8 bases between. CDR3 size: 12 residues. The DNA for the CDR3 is TGCAGCGTTGTTTGGACCAACTATGGCTACACCTTC. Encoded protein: CSVVWTNYGYTF.

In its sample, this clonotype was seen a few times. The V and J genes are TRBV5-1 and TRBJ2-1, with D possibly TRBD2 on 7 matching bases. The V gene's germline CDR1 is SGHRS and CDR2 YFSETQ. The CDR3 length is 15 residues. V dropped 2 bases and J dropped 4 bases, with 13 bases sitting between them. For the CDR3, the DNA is TGCGCCAGCAGCTTCGGAGGGGGGGATTACAATGAGCAGTTCTTC. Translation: CASSFGGGDYNEQFF.

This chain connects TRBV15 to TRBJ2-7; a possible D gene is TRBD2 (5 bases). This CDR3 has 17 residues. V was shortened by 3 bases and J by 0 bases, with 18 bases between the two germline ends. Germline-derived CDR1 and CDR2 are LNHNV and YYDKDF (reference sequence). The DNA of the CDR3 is TGTGCCACCAGCAGTACTCCCCCAGGACTTCTCTCCTACGAGCAGTACTTC. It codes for CATSSTPPGLLSYEQYF.

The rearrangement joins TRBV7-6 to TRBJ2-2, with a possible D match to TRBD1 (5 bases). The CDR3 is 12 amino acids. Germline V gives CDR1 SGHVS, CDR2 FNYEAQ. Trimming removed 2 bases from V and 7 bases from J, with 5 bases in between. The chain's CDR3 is CASSLQGGELFF. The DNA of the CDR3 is TGTGCCAGCAGCTTACAGGGCGGGGAGCTGTTTTTT.

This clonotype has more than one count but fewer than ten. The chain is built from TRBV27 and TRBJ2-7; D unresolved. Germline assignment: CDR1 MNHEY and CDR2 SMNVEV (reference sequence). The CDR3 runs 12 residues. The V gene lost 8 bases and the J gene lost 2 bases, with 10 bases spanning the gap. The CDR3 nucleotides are TGTGCCAGCGGCCCTAGTACCTACGAGCAGTACTTC. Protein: CASGPSTYEQYF.

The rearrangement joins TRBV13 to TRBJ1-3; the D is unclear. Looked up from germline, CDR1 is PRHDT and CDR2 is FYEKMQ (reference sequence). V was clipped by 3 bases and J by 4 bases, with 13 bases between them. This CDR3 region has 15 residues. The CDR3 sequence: CASSLGFDPGNTIYF. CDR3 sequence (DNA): TGTGCCAGCAGCTTGGGATTCGATCCGGGAAACACCATATATTTT.

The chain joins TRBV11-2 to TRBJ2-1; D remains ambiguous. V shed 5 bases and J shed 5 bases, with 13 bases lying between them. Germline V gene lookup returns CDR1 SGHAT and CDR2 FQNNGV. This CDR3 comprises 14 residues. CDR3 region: CASSTADLNNEQFF. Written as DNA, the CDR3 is TGTGCCAGCAGCACCGCCGACCTAAACAATGAGCAGTTCTTC.

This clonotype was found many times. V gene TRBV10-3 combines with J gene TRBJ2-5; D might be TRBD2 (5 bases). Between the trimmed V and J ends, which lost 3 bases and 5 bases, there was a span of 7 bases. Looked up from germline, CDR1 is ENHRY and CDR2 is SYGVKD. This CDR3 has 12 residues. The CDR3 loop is CAISEWRETQYF. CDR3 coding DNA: TGTGCCATCAGTGAATGGAGGGAGACCCAGTACTTC.